Listed below are T cell receptor beta chains from one sample, sequenced in a study of T-cell memory formation after mild COVID-19. TCRdb redid the calling of the 5' RACE reads with MiXCR, one entry per CDR3 protein. There are 110,000 to 150,000 distinct CDR3 sequences in the sample; 25% occur only once, and roughly a quarter lies in the top ten. Sequencing was carried out using PBMCs or a T cell subset sorted from them (not recorded which). Receptors originate from an adult woman who had mild COVID-19 (a few samples of this study predate the infection). Cell type and time point are not known. The CDR3 runs from the conserved cysteine through the conserved F or W. A D gene is named only where the DNA matches it firmly. A clone size is listed for some rows: how often the clone was seen (once, few, many), or a class if it is expanded.

V	D	size	J	DNA	CDR3
TRBV7-6	NA	few	TRBJ1-2	TGTGCCAGCAGCTCCAGACAGGATCAGCCAAATGGCTACACCTTC	CASSSRQDQPNGYTF
TRBV6-6	TRBD1	NA	TRBJ2-7	TGTGCCAGCAGTTACTCGGACAGGGGCCGCTACGAGCAGTACTTC	CASSYSDRGRYEQYF
TRBV5-5	NA	NA	TRBJ1-5	TGTGCCAGCAGCTTGTATGGCTTAAATCAGCCCCAGCATTTT	CASSLYGLNQPQHF
TRBV6-5	NA	NA	TRBJ2-3	TGTGCCAGCAGCCTAGGGGGACGTGGCACAGATACGCAGTATTTT	CASSLGGRGTDTQYF
TRBV20-1	TRBD2	few	TRBJ2-2	TGCAGTGCTCAACTAGCGGGCGACACCGGGGAGCTGTTTTTT	CSAQLAGDTGELFF
TRBV4-3	NA	many	TRBJ2-1	TGCGCCAGCAGCCAAGATCTCGGGGAGGCCTACAATGAGCAGTTCTTC	CASSQDLGEAYNEQFF
TRBV6-5	NA	few	TRBJ1-1	TGTGCCAGCAGCCCCTACCGCGGACAGAACACTGAAGCTTTCTTT	CASSPYRGQNTEAFF
TRBV28	NA	few	TRBJ2-1	TGTGCCAGCAGTCCTCTTGACAGCCTCAGCTCCTACAATGAGCAGTTCTTC	CASSPLDSLSSYNEQFF
TRBV6-6	NA	few	TRBJ1-4	TGTGCCAGCAGTTTGCGACTCGTGGGGAGTGAAAAACTGTTTTTT	CASSLRLVGSEKLFF
TRBV7-3	NA	few	TRBJ2-1	TGTGCCAGCAGCTTATCGGGCGGGGATTTTTACAATGAGCAGTTCTTC	CASSLSGGDFYNEQFF
TRBV29-1	NA	few	TRBJ2-2	TGCAGCGGGCGGGCAGTTAACACCGGGGAGCTGTTTTTT	CSGRAVNTGELFF
TRBV3-1	NA	NA	TRBJ2-1	TGTGCCAGCAGCCAAGATCGGATAGTGAATGAGCAGTTCTTC	CASSQDRIVNEQFF
TRBV6-5	TRBD1	NA	TRBJ2-1	TGTGCCAGCAGGCCGACAGGGGGAGGTGAGCAGTTCTTC	CASRPTGGGEQFF
TRBV28	NA	NA	TRBJ1-1	TGTGCCAGCAGTTTAACATTAGGGACGAACACTGAAGCTTTATTT	CASSLTLGTNTEALF
TRBV10-3	NA	few	TRBJ2-3	TGTGCCATCAGTGAGTCCAGGGAAGATACGCAGTATTTT	CAISESREDTQYF
TRBV4-3	NA	NA	TRBJ1-1	TGCGCCAGCAGCCAAGTTTTATGGCGTGAAGCTTTCTTT	CASSQVLWREAFF
TRBV27	NA	NA	TRBJ1-1	TGTGCCAGCAGACCTTCAGGGGTGCTGGACACTGAAGCTTTCTTT	CASRPSGVLDTEAFF
TRBV21-1	NA	few	TRBJ1-5	TGTGCCAGCAGCAAAGACTTCGTTGGCAGCAATCAGCCCCAGCATTTT	CASSKDFVGSNQPQHF
TRBV6-6	NA	NA	TRBJ1-5	TGTGCCAGCAGTTACTCGGGGGGGGCTGAACAGCCCCAGCATTTT	CASSYSGGAEQPQHF
TRBV9	TRBD1	few	TRBJ2-7	TGTGCCAGCAGCGTAGAGGGGGCGTCCTACGAGCAGTACTTC	CASSVEGASYEQYF
TRBV20-1	TRBD2	many	TRBJ2-7	TGCAGTGCTAGATCCCTAGCGGGGTGGGAGCAGTACTTC	CSARSLAGWEQYF
TRBV18	NA	NA	TRBJ2-2	TGTGCCAGCTCACAAATAGCCCCCGGGGAGCTGTTTTTT	CASSQIAPGELFF
TRBV12-3/TRBV12-4	TRBD1	NA	TRBJ1-2	TGTGCCAGCAGTTTAGCCGGGACAGGGACAAGTGGCTACACCTTC	CASSLAGTGTSGYTF
TRBV12-3/TRBV12-4	NA	NA	TRBJ1-6	TGTGCCAGCAGTCCCTGGGCCACGGGGGGCTCCTATAATTCACCCCTCCACTTT	CASSPWATGGSYNSPLHF
TRBV4-3	TRBD1	NA	TRBJ2-7	TGCGCCAGCAGCCCGGGACAGGGGGCTTGGGAGCAGTACTTC	CASSPGQGAWEQYF
TRBV5-1	NA	many	TRBJ1-1	TGCGCCAGCAGAAGCCTAGGGATTGAAGCTTTCTTT	CASRSLGIEAFF
TRBV7-6	TRBD2	few	TRBJ2-3	TGTGCCAGCAGCTTAGCGGCTAGCGGGAGCCCAGATACGCAGTATTTT	CASSLAASGSPDTQYF
TRBV7-8	TRBD1	NA	TRBJ2-7	TGTGCCAGCAGGTTTGACAGGGGTGACTACGAGCAGTACTTC	CASRFDRGDYEQYF
TRBV20-1	NA	few	TRBJ2-1	TGCAGTGCTAGAGATACTCCTAGTGGTGAGCAGTTCTTC	CSARDTPSGEQFF
TRBV5-1	NA	many	TRBJ2-3	TGCGCCAGCAGTTTTTCGGAGGGGCCCACAGATACGCAGTATTTT	CASSFSEGPTDTQYF
TRBV7-9	TRBD1	NA	TRBJ1-5	TGTGCCAGCAGCTCTACCCGATCCGGGACAGGGGGTCAGCCCCAGCATTTT	CASSSTRSGTGGQPQHF
TRBV15	NA	few	TRBJ2-5	TGTGCCACCAGCATGAGGGGGGATCAAGAGACCCAGTACTTC	CATSMRGDQETQYF
TRBV12-3/TRBV12-4	NA	NA	TRBJ1-1	TGTGCCAGCAGTTTTCAGGACAGTGGTGGCACTGAAGCTTTCTTT	CASSFQDSGGTEAFF
TRBV5-1	TRBD1	few	TRBJ2-2	TGCGCCAGCAGCCGAGGGGGCCAGGAGGAGCTGTTTTTT	CASSRGGQEELFF
TRBV5-4	TRBD2	NA	TRBJ2-1	TGTGCCAGCAGCTTGGCCGGGATTATAGCGGGAGGACCGTACAATGAGCAGTTCTTC	CASSLAGIIAGGPYNEQFF
TRBV12-3/TRBV12-4	TRBD1	few	TRBJ1-1	TGTGCCAGCAGTCCTGGGACAGCCACTGAAGCTTTCTTT	CASSPGTATEAFF